Listed below are T cell receptor beta chains from one sample, sequenced in a study of shared clonotypes between healthy human individuals. Measured with immunoSEQ multiplex PCR; TCRdb has only the in-frame clones, and not every one. The sample has a few hundred thousand clones; approximately 97% are singletons. Material: naive CD4+ T cells sorted from blood. Receptors were obtained from a woman aged 25 to 39 in good health. CDR3s include the opening cysteine and the closing phenylalanine or tryptophan. The order of the fields is V gene, D gene, CDR3 protein. The D gene is left open where the match is weak.

TRBV7-6,-,CASSLPPAGTEGGGYEQYF
TRBV13,TRBD1,CASSLLIRGLDGTEAFF
TRBV6-5,-,CASSPSGQSNEQFF
TRBV6-5,-,CASKGTTNEKLFF
TRBV28,-,CASSLVTRSSGTQYF
TRBV5-7,TRBD2,CASSLFSGPTYNEQFF
TRBV6-1,TRBD1,CASSAKRDSAQTNEKLFF
TRBV5-8,-,CASSLGRHYEQYF
TRBV6-1,TRBD2,CASSVGTSGTETQYF
TRBV27,-,CASSLLGQRGEKLFF
TRBV2,-,CASSYQGGYTF
TRBV15,-,CATSREGGTPIEQFF
TRBV9,-,CASSVDPNSYEQYF
TRBV7-9,TRBD2,CASTPGRPGTGELFF
TRBV19,-,CASTRYKNTEAFF
TRBV5-8,-,CASSRSAYGSNQPQHF
TRBV6-5,-,CAIQTSGHEQYF
TRBV5-4,-,CASSSGPHPAYEQYF
TRBV28,TRBD1,CASSFLGQANEKLFF
TRBV5-6,TRBD1,CASSGYRDRKQETQYF
TRBV19,TRBD2,CASSIRTSGSSYNEQFF
TRBV28,TRBD2,CASSRPGTSGNIQYF
TRBV10-1,-,CASRAVIILYEQYF
TRBV15,TRBD1,CATSRDIQGAHETQYF
TRBV28,-,CASGPGGLSYEQYF